What follows are 21 T cell receptor beta chains derived from one specimen sequenced in a study of blood T cells in healthy people across ages. Using a J-beta primer mix together with a sample-barcoded 5' primer, a second PCR was run for about 6 to 12 cycles. A single record per CDR3 protein comes from TCRdb applying MiXCR to the 5' RACE reads. The sample holds 1 million to 1.2 million distinct CDR3 sequences, 35% to 45% seen once. The source material was blood. The receptors derive from a man aged 18 to 30 in good health.

J is TRBJ2-3 and V is TRBV4-3; D perhaps matches TRBD2 (6 bases). Looked up from germline, CDR1 is LGHNA and CDR2 is YSLEER. The CDR3 runs 16 residues. Trimming pared 0 bases from V and 6 bases from J, leaving 16 bases between. Here the CDR3 reads CASSQDGYAGRDTQYF. CDR3 nucleotide sequence: TGCGCCAGCAGCCAAGATGGGTACGCAGGGAGGGATACGCAGTATTTT.

This clonotype was seen only a few times. The chain carries TRBV24-1 and TRBJ2-1, with a tentative D call TRBD2 (6 bases). V shed 3 bases and J shed 9 bases, with 14 bases lying between them. The CDR3 covers 14 residues. Germline CDR1 reads KGHDR; CDR2 reads SFDVKD. The CDR3 nucleotides read TGTGCCACCAGTGATAGGGGATTCGGGAGTGAGCAGTTCTTC. Its protein is CATSDRGFGSEQFF.

The chain carries TRBV18 and TRBJ2-7; D gene uncertain. Germline V gene lookup returns CDR1 KGHSH and CDR2 LQKENI. With 4 bases removed from V and 5 bases from J, the gap between germline ends came to 9 bases. This CDR3 is 12 amino acids long. The CDR3 sequence: CASSQYTDEQYF. The CDR3 bases are TGTGCCAGCTCACAATACACGGACGAGCAGTACTTC.

The V call is TRBV12-3 or TRBV12-4, the J call TRBJ2-1, with TRBD2 matching over 8 bases. The CDR3 is made up of 15 amino acids. The V segment lost 7 bases and the J segment 4 bases; nucleotides outside the gene matches: 9. CDR3 region: CASTITSGIYNEQFF. The CDR3 DNA follows: TGTGCCAGCACCATCACTAGCGGAATTTACAATGAGCAGTTCTTC.

This clonotype was recorded only once. The chain recombines TRBV24-1 with TRBJ2-1, with 9 bases that match TRBD2. This CDR3 region has 17 residues. V lost 4 bases, J lost 3 bases, and 9 bases stayed unmatched. Germline lookup yields CDR1 KGHDR and CDR2 SFDVKD. The CDR3 sequence: CATSEGRLAEVYNEQFF. The CDR3 nucleotides read TGTGCCACCAGTGAGGGTCGACTAGCGGAAGTCTACAATGAGCAGTTCTTC.

V usage is TRBV6-1 and J usage is TRBJ2-7; 7 nucleotides line up with TRBD1. Trimming removed 7 bases from V and 5 bases from J; junction bases left unmatched: 11. Germline CDR1 and CDR2: MNHNS and SASEGT. The CDR3 is 14 amino acids. The CDR3 loop is CASNTKGAGNEQYF. The CDR3 DNA reads as TGTGCCAGCAATACCAAGGGGGCTGGGAACGAGCAGTACTTC.

The chain carries TRBV6-2 or TRBV6-3 and TRBJ2-7; possibly TRBD2 for D (5 bases). The germline V gene has CDR1 MNHEY and CDR2 SVGEGT. Trimming took off 5 bases at V and 5 bases at J, with 19 bases between the two ends. CDR3 size: 15 residues. This CDR3 reads CASSRAGVEGHEQYF. CDR3 nucleotide sequence: TGTGCCAGCAGTCGCGCGGGTGTCGAGGGCCACGAGCAGTACTTC.

This clonotype was counted between two and nine times. J is TRBJ2-3 and V is TRBV20-1; TRBD1 agrees at 8 bases. The CDR3 loop spans 15 amino acids. J gave up 8 bases and V 3 bases, and 13 bases lay outside the gene matches. Germline values: CDR1 DFQATT, CDR2 SNEGSKA (reference sequence). The DNA for the CDR3 is TGCAGTGCTAGTCCCGCGGACAGGGCCCCAGGTACGCAGTATTTT. Translated: CSASPADRAPGTQYF.

The chain carries TRBV29-1 and TRBJ2-5, with a possible D match to TRBD1 (5 bases). Trimming took off 4 bases at V and 11 bases at J, with 11 bases between the two ends. The CDR3 is made up of 10 amino acids. Germline lookup yields CDR1 SQVTM and CDR2 ANQGSEA. The CDR3 is CSVVDNEQYF. DNA of the CDR3: TGCAGCGTTGTGGACAATGAGCAGTACTTC.

This sequence joins TRBV9 and TRBJ2-3; 7 bases line up with TRBD2. CDR1 and CDR2 (germline): SGDLS, YYNGEE. The CDR3 contains 17 residues. Trimming removed 0 bases from V and 3 bases from J; junction bases left unmatched: 10. DNA for the CDR3: TGTGCCAGCAGCGTAGACGGGCTAGCGGTAATAACAGATACGCAGTATTTT. Encoded protein: CASSVDGLAVITDTQYF.

The chain is built from TRBV4-1 and TRBJ1-2, with TRBD1 identical over 8 bases. The CDR3 contains 16 residues. The germline gives CDR1 MGHRA, CDR2 YSYEKL. Losses at the gene ends were 3 bases for V and 4 bases for J; bases not matched to a gene: 10. In DNA, the CDR3 is TGCGCCAGCAGCCATACGGCAGGGGGCGCAGGCTATGGCTACACCTTC. Its protein is CASSHTAGGAGYGYTF.

V and J are TRBV4-1 and TRBJ1-2; the match to TRBD1 covers 7 bases. The V gene's germline CDR1 is MGHRA and CDR2 YSYEKL. The CDR3 length is 15 residues. V dropped 0 bases and J dropped 4; count of bases not matched to a gene: 5. This CDR3 is CASSQDDREGYGYTF. CDR3 nucleotides: TGCGCCAGCAGCCAAGATGACAGGGAGGGCTATGGCTACACCTTC.

This rearrangement joins TRBV6-2 or TRBV6-3 to TRBJ1-5; possible D gene TRBD1, 5 bases. Trimming pared 2 bases from V and 4 bases from J, leaving 12 bases between. The CDR3 loop spans 15 amino acids. Germline V gene data show CDR1 as MNHEY and CDR2 as SVGEGT. The CDR3 bases are TGTGCCAGCAGTTACGGCCCGGGGCAGAATCAGCCCCAGCATTTT. It codes for CASSYGPGQNQPQHF.

This clonotype was detected only a few times. The V call is TRBV7-2, the J call TRBJ2-5, with unresolved D. The V end lost 5 bases, the J end lost 5 bases, and 21 bases lay between the germline ends. The germline CDR1 and CDR2 sequences are SGHTA and FQGNSA. This CDR3 has 16 residues. The CDR3 DNA is TGTGCCAGCAGCCAGCTTGGGGTTCCTAGGTTGGAGACCCAGTACTTC. It codes for CASSQLGVPRLETQYF.

This clonotype was counted a few times. The V gene is TRBV30, the J gene TRBJ1-5, with D possibly being TRBD1 (5 bases). This CDR3 is 14 amino acids long. Germline loops: CDR1 GTSNPN, CDR2 SVGIG (reference sequence). Trimming removed 0 bases at V and 8 bases at J, with 14 bases between. In nucleotides, the CDR3 is TGTGCCTGGAGTGTAGGCCCAGGGAGCAAGCCCCAGCATTTT. Amino acids: CAWSVGPGSKPQHF.

This clonotype has more than one count but fewer than ten. V usage is TRBV20-1 and J usage is TRBJ2-3; 7 nucleotides match TRBD1. V was pared by 6 bases and J by 0 bases, with 6 bases of the junction left unmatched. The CDR3 has 14 residues. The V gene's germline CDR1 is DFQATT and CDR2 SNEGSKA (reference sequence). CDR3 amino acids: CSAERGLSTDTQYF. CDR3 nucleotide sequence: TGCAGTGCAGAAAGGGGGCTGAGCACAGATACGCAGTATTTT.

DNA for the CDR3: TGTGCTAGTGGTCCCCCGGAGTTAACTGGAAACTATGGCTACACCTTC. Residues: CASGPPELTGNYGYTF. This chain connects TRBV12-5 to TRBJ1-2; D not resolved. CDR1 and CDR2 (germline): LGHNT, FRNRAP. The CDR3 runs to 16 residues. The V and J ends lost 5 bases and 2 bases respectively, with 18 bases between them.

This clonotype was detected only a few times. The V gene is TRBV7-6, the J gene TRBJ2-2; D is unresolved. The CDR3 spans 14 residues. The V and J ends lost 3 bases and 0 bases respectively, with 5 bases between them. CDR1 is SGHVS and CDR2 is FNYEAQ in the germline V gene. Written as DNA, the CDR3 is TGTGCCAGCAGCTTTAACCCGAACACCGGGGAGCTGTTTTTT. It specifies CASSFNPNTGELFF.

This clonotype has more than one count but fewer than ten. The genes are TRBV29-1 and TRBJ2-5; D possibly corresponds to TRBD1 (6 bases). The CDR3 length is 16 residues. Germline CDR1 is SQVTM and CDR2 is ANQGSEA. Deletions cut 0 bases from V and 1 base from J, with 15 bases between. The CDR3 region has the DNA TGCAGCGTTGAAGATAGGGGCAGGGGCCGCCAAGAGACCCAGTACTTC. This translates into CSVEDRGRGRQETQYF.

This clonotype was observed at least ten times. The genes are TRBV10-3 and TRBJ1-1; no clear D gene. Germline V lookup: CDR1 ENHRY, CDR2 SYGVKD. CDR3 size: 15 residues. Trimming shortened V by 10 bases and J by 5 bases, and 23 bases separated the two germline ends. The CDR3 nucleotides read TGTGCCACTTCCCTTCTTGGAGAGGCCGGGACTGAAGCTTTCTTT. This translates into CATSLLGEAGTEAFF.

The sample holds a few counts of this clonotype. This rearrangement joins TRBV6-2 or TRBV6-3 to TRBJ2-1; tentative D call: TRBD1 (6 bases). V was trimmed by 8 bases and J by 6 bases, leaving 14 bases between them. CDR1 and CDR2 from the germline V gene are MNHEY and SVGEGT. The CDR3 sequence is 13 residues long. Here the CDR3 DNA reads TGTGCCAGCCACAGGGTAAGGGGCAATGAGCAGTTCTTC. It codes for CASHRVRGNEQFF.